A single sample gave rise to the 13 T cell receptor beta chains below, sequenced in a study of read filtering for tumor transcriptome and immune sequencing. This library used around 400 ng RNA and molecular barcoded adaptors spanning alpha/delta and beta/gamma chains. TCRdb re-derived calls from the reads in MiXCR, one entry per CDR3 protein. Altogether 19,000 or so distinct CDR3 sequences are present, roughly 23% being singletons, with the ten largest covering approximately 25%. Sequencing was performed on a population of CD138-negative cells sorted from bone marrow. The receptors come from a donor at least 40 years old with multiple myeloma.

Worth noting for this clonotype: No conserved phenylalanine or tryptophan is present at the end of the CDR3, so a read error is the likely explanation. The gene calls are TRBV29-1 and TRBJ2-1; D gene uncertain. This CDR3 has 9 amino acids. Germline CDR1 is SQVTM and CDR2 is ANQGSEA. V lost 2 bases to trimming and J lost 10 bases, with 3 bases between them. CDR3 DNA: TGCAGCGTTGAATTGGAGCAGTTCCTC. Its translation is CSVELEQFL.

This clonotype was observed many times. The rearrangement joins TRBV6-2 or TRBV6-3 to TRBJ1-2; TRBD1 is a possible D gene (5 bases). Germline V gene sequence: CDR1 MNHEY, CDR2 SVGEGT. Trimming shortened V by 2 bases and J by 8 bases, and 9 bases separated the two germline ends. The CDR3 totals 12 residues. The CDR3 sequence is CASSYGTEGYTF. In DNA, the CDR3 is TGTGCCAGCAGTTACGGGACGGAGGGCTACACCTTC.

Worth noting for this clonotype: One junction end disagrees with the germline gene, perhaps due to a read error. The chain recombines TRBV11-2 with TRBJ1-1, with 8 positions matching TRBD1. The CDR3 runs 16 residues. CDR1 SGHAT and CDR2 FQNNGV come from the germline V gene. The CDR3 DNA reads TGTGCCGGCAGCTTAGAAGGACAGGGACTCAACACTGAAGCTCTCTTT. Amino acid sequence: CAGSLEGQGLNTEALF.

Many counts were recorded for this clonotype. The rearrangement links TRBV20-1 to TRBJ2-7; 9 bases are shared with TRBD2. CDR1 and CDR2 from the germline V gene are DFQATT and SNEGSKA (reference sequence). The CDR3 has 13 amino acids. Germline trimming cut 5 bases from V and 3 bases from J; bases unmatched to any gene: 5. In DNA form, the CDR3 reads TGCAGTGCTGTAGCGGGAGTCGGCTACGAGCAGTACTTC. Amino acids: CSAVAGVGYEQYF.

This clonotype was seen ten or more times. The rearrangement uses TRBV28 and TRBJ2-3, with 9 positions matching TRBD1. Trimming at V came to 6 bases and at J to 2 bases, leaving 3 bases not matched to a gene. CDR1 is MDHEN, CDR2 SYDVKM, per germline. This CDR3 is 14 amino acids long. CDR3 nucleotide sequence: TGTGCCAGCAGCCGGGACAGGGTCACAGATACGCAGTATTTT. As protein: CASSRDRVTDTQYF.

This clonotype rates as medium-sized (0.01 to 0.1%). The gene calls are TRBV7-3 and TRBJ2-5; the D gene is possibly TRBD1 (6 bases). The CDR3 extends over 13 amino acids. Trimming left V 5 bases short and J 5 bases short, with 12 bases between. In germline, CDR1 is SGHTA, CDR2 FQGTGA. The CDR3 loop is CASSRGHDETQYF. CDR3 nucleotide sequence: TGTGCCAGCAGCCGGGGACATGACGAGACCCAGTACTTC.

This clonotype was seen ten or more times. V and J are TRBV7-2 and TRBJ2-7, with 9 bases matching TRBD1. V shed 6 bases and J 0 bases; nucleotides not matched to a gene: 3. Germline lookup yields CDR1 SGHTA and CDR2 FQGNSA. CDR3 size: 14 residues. CDR3 loop: CASRRDRVSYEQYF. The CDR3 nucleotides read TGTGCCAGCAGACGGGACAGGGTCTCCTACGAGCAGTACTTC.

Sample share makes this clonotype medium-sized. The J gene is TRBJ2-3, the V gene TRBV25-1; the D is unclear. The V end was cut by 8 bases, the J end by 4 bases, with 7 bases between. This CDR3 contains 11 residues. Germline V gives CDR1 MGHDK, CDR2 SYGVNS. CDR3 in DNA: TGTGCCAGCTTATCGGCAGATACGCAGTATTTT. It yields the protein CASLSADTQYF.

This clonotype appeared many times. The rearrangement joins TRBV20-1 to TRBJ1-1; D is unresolved. Trimming took 6 bases from V and 1 from J, leaving 6 bases between them. CDR1 is DFQATT and CDR2 is SNEGSKA in the germline V gene (reference sequence). The CDR3 consists of 11 residues. The CDR3 sequence: CSAIKNTEAFF. In DNA form, the CDR3 reads TGCAGTGCAATAAAGAACACTGAAGCTTTCTTT.

This clonotype was seen more than once but under ten times. This chain connects TRBV9 to TRBJ2-2; D gene uncertain. This CDR3 is built from 13 residues. Germline CDR1 is SGDLS and CDR2 is YYNGEE. Deletions cut 5 bases from V and 3 bases from J, with 8 bases between. The DNA for the CDR3 is TGTGCCAGCAGTGGCCTGGACACCGGGGAGCTGTTTTTT. It encodes CASSGLDTGELFF.

This clonotype was counted at least ten times. The chain combines TRBV6-4 with TRBJ2-1; no reliable D call. The CDR3 consists of 13 residues. Between the trimmed V and J ends, which lost 0 bases and 6 bases, there was a span of 6 bases. The germline CDR1 and CDR2 sequences are MRHNA and SNTAGT. Written as DNA, the CDR3 is TGTGCCAGCAGTGACTCGAGAGCCAATGAGCAGTTCTTC. Protein: CASSDSRANEQFF.

This clonotype occurred many times. The genes are TRBV7-9 and TRBJ2-5; D ambiguous. V dropped 1 base and J dropped 5 bases, with 5 bases sitting between them. CDR3 size: 12 residues. The germline gives CDR1 SEHNR, CDR2 FQNEAQ (reference sequence). The CDR3 spells CASSLVEETQYF. CDR3 in DNA: TGTGCCAGCAGCTTAGTAGAGGAGACCCAGTACTTC.

This clonotype was detected ten times or more. This chain joins TRBV19 and TRBJ2-7; 14 bases line up with TRBD2. Germline CDR1 LNHDA, CDR2 SQIVND (reference sequence). The CDR3 covers 15 residues. J was trimmed by 5 bases and V by 5 bases; bases with no gene match: 5. The CDR3: CASSAGTSGSNEQYF. The DNA of the CDR3 is TGTGCCAGTAGTGCCGGGACTAGCGGGAGCAACGAGCAGTACTTC. The whole variable domain, remainder taken from reference TRBV19 and TRBJ2-7, is DGGITQSPKYLFRKEGQNVTLSCEQNLNHDAMYWYRQDPGQGLRLIYYSQIVNDFQKGDIAEGYSVSREKKESFPLTVTSAQKNPTAFYLCASSAGTSGSNEQYFGPGTRLTVT.